What follows describes a single T cell receptor (beta chain). Trimming left V 5 bases short and J 9 bases short, with 8 bases between. Germline assignment: CDR1 SEHNR and CDR2 FQNEAQ (reference sequence). The CDR3 runs 12 residues. The data were produced by immunoSEQ multiplex PCR, yet TCRdb's version contains in-frame clones alone and is incomplete. The sample lists roughly 270,000 clones; approximately 85% were seen once. The source of the sample is a study of blood T cell repertoires in COVID-19. The sequence came from a man between 45 and 60 years old with active or convalescent COVID-19. This chain uses TRBV7-9 with TRBJ1-6; no clear D gene. The sequenced sample consisted of peripheral blood. CDR3 sequence: CASSTTGSPLHF. CDR3 sequence (DNA): TGTGCCAGCAGCACCACGGGTTCACCCCTCCACTTT.